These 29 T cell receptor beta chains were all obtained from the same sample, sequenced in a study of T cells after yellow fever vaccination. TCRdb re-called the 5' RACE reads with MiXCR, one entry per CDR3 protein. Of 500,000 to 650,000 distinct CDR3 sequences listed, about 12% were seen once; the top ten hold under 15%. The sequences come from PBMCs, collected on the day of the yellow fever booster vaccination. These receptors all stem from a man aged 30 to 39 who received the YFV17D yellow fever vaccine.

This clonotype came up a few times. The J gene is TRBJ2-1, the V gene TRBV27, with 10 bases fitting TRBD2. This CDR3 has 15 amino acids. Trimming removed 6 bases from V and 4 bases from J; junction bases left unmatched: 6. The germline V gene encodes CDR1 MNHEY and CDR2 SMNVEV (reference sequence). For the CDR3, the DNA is TGTGCCAGCAGACGGTCGACTAGCGGGTACAATGAGCAGTTCTTC. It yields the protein CASRRSTSGYNEQFF.

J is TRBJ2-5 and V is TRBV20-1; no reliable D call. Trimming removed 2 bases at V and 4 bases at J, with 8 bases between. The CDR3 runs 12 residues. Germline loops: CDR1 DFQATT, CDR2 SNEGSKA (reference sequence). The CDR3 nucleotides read TGCAGTGCTAGATTGGGCCCAGAGACCCAGTACTTC. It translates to CSARLGPETQYF.

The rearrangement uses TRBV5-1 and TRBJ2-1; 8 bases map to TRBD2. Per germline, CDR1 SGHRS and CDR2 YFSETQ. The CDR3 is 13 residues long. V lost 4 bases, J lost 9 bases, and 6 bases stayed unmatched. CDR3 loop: CASSPGGDGEQFF. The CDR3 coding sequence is TGCGCCAGCAGCCCCGGGGGGGACGGTGAGCAGTTCTTC.

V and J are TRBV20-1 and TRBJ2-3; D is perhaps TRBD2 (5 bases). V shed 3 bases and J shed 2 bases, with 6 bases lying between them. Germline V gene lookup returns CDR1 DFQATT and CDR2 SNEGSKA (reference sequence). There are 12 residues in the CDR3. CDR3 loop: CSARRATDTQYF. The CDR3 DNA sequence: TGCAGTGCTAGGCGGGCCACAGATACGCAGTATTTT.

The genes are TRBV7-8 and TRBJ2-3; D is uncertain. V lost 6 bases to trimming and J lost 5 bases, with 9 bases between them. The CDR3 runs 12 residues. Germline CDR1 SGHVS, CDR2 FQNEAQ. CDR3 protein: CASRPDRDTQYF. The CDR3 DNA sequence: TGTGCCAGCAGGCCGGATAGAGATACGCAGTATTTT.

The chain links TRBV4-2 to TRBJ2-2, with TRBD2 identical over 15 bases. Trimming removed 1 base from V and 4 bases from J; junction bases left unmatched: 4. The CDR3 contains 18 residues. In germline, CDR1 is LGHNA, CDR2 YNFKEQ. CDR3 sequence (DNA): TGTGCCAGCAGCCAAGGGGGACTAGCGGGAGGTTTCACCGGGGAGCTGTTTTTT. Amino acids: CASSQGGLAGGFTGELFF.

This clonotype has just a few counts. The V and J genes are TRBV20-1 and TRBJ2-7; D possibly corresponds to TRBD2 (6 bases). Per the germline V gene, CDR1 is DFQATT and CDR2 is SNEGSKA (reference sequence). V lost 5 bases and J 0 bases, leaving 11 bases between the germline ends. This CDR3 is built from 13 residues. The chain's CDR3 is CSARPGVSYEQYF. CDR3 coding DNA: TGCAGTGCTCGACCGGGAGTCTCCTACGAGCAGTACTTC.

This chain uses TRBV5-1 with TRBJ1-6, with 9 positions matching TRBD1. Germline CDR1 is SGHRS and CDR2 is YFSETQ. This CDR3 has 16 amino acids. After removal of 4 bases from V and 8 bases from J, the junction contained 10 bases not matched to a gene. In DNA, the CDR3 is TGCGCCAGCAGCCTAAGGACAGGGGAAGAGGATTCACCCCTCCACTTT. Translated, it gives CASSLRTGEEDSPLHF. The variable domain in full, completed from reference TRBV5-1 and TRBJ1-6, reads KAGVTQTPRYLIKTRGQQVTLSCSPISGHRSVSWYQQTPGQGLQFLFEYFSETQRNKGNFPGRFSGRQFSNSRSEMNVSTLELGDSALYLCASSLRTGEEDSPLHFGNGTRLTVT.

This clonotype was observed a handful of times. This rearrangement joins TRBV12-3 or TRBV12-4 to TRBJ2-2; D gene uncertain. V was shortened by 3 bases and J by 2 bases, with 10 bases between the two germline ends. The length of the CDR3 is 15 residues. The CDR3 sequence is CASSFRRSNTGELFF. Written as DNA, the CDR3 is TGTGCCAGCAGTTTCCGACGGTCTAACACCGGGGAGCTGTTTTTT.

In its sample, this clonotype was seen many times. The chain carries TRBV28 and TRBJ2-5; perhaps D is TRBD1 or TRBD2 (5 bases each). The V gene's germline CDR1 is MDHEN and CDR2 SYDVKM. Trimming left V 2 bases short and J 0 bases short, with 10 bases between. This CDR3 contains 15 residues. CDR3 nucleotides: TGTGCCAGCAGTTTACCGGGGACGTACCAAGAGACCCAGTACTTC. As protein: CASSLPGTYQETQYF.

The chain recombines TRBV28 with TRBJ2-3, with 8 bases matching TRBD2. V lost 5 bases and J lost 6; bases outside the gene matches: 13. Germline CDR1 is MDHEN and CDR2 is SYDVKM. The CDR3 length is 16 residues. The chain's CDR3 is CASSPRGSGEGDTQYF. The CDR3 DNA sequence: TGTGCCAGCAGTCCCCGGGGTAGCGGGGAGGGGGATACGCAGTATTTT. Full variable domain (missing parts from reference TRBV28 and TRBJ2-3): DVKVTQSSRYLVKRTGEKVFLECVQDMDHENMFWYRQDPGLGLRLIYFSYDVKMKEKGDIPEGYSVSREKKERFSLILESASTNQTSMYLCASSPRGSGEGDTQYFGPGTRLTVL.

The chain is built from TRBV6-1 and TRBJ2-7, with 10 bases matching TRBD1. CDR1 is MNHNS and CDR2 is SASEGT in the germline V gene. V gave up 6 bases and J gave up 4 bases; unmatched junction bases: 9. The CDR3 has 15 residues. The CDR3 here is CASSSPDRGSYEQYF. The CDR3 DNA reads TGTGCCAGCAGCTCTCCGGACAGGGGGTCTTACGAGCAGTACTTC.

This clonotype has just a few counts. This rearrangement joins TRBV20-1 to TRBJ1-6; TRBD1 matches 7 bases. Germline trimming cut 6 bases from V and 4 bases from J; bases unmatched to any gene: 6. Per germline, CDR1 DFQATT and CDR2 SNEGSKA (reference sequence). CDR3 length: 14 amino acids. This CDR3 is CSAQRDSYNSPLHF. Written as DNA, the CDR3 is TGCAGTGCCCAGAGGGACAGTTATAATTCACCCCTCCACTTT.

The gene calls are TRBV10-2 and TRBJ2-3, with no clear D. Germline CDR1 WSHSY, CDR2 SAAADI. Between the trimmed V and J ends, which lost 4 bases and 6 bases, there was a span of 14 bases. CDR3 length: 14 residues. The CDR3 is CASSGLGEGDTQYF. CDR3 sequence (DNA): TGCGCCAGCAGTGGCCTTGGGGAAGGGGATACGCAGTATTTT.

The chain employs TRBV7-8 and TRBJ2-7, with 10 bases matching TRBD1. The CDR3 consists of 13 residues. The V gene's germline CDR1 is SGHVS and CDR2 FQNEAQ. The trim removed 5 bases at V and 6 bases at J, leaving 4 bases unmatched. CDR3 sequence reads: CASSRDRGSEQYF. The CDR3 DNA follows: TGTGCCAGCAGCCGGGACAGGGGAAGCGAGCAGTACTTC.

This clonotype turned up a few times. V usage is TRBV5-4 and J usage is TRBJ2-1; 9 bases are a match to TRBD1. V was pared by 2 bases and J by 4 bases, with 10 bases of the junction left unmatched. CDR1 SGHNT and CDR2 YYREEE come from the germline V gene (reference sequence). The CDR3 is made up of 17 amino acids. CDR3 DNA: TGTGCCAGCAGCTTACCTCCGGGACAGGGACCTTACAATGAGCAGTTCTTC. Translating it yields CASSLPPGQGPYNEQFF.

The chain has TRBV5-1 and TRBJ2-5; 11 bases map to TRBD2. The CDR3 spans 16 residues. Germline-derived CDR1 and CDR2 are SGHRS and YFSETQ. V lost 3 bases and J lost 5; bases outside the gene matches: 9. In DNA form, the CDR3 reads TGCGCCAGCAGCTCGGCGGGGACTAGCGGCCCGGAGACCCAGTACTTC. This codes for CASSSAGTSGPETQYF.

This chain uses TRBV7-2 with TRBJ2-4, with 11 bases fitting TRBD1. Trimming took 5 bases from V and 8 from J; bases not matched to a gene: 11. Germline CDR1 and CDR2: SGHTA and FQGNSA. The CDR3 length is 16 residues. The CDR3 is CASSVTSGTGGHIQYF. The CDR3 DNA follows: TGTGCCAGCAGCGTCACCTCCGGGACAGGGGGTCACATTCAGTACTTC.

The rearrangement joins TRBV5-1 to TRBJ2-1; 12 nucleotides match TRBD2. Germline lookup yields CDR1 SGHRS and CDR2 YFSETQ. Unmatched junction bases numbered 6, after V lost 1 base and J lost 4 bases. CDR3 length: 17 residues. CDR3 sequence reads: CASSLLAGGPEYNEQFF. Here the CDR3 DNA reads TGCGCCAGCAGCTTGCTAGCGGGAGGGCCTGAGTACAATGAGCAGTTCTTC.

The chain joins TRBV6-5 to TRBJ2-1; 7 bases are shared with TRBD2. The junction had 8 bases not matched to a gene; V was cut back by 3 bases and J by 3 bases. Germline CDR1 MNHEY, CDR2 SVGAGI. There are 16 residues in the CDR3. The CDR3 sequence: CASSYDRLAVYNEQFF. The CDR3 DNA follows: TGTGCCAGCAGTTATGATCGGCTAGCGGTCTACAATGAGCAGTTCTTC.

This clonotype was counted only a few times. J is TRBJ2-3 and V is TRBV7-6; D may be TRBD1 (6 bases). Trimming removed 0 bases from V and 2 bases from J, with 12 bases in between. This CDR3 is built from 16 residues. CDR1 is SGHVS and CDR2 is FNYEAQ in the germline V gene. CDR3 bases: TGTGCCAGCAGCTTAGCCGGACAGCGATTCACAGATACGCAGTATTTT. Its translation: CASSLAGQRFTDTQYF.

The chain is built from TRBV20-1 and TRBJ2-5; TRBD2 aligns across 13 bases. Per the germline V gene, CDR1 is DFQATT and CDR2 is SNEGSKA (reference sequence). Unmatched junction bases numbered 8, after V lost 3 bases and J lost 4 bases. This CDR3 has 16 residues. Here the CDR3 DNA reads TGCAGTGCTAGTTCCCCTGGACTAGCGGGAGCAGAGACCCAGTACTTC. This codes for CSASSPGLAGAETQYF.

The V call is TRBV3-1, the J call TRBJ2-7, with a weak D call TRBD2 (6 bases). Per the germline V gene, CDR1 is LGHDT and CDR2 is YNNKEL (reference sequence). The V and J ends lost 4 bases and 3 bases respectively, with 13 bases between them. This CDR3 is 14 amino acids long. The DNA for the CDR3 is TGTGCCAGCAGCCGCGGACCGGGACTCTACGAGCAGTACTTC. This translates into CASSRGPGLYEQYF.

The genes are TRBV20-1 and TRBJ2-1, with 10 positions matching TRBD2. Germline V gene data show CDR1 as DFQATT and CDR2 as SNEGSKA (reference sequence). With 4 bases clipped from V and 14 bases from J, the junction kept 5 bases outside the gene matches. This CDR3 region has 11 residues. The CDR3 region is CSATSGSWEFF. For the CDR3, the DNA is TGCAGTGCTACTAGCGGGAGTTGGGAGTTCTTC.

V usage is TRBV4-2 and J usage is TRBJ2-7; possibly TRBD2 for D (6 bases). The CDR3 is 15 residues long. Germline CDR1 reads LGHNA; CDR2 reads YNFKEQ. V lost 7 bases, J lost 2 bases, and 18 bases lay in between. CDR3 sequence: CASTPGEGAPYEQYF. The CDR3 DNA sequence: TGTGCCAGCACCCCGGGAGAGGGAGCGCCCTACGAGCAGTACTTC.

CDR3 in DNA: TGTGCCAGCAGCTTAGCGCGTAGGGGGCGGCCCACCTTTAACTATGGCTACACCTTC. This gives the protein CASSLARRGRPTFNYGYTF. V gene TRBV7-8 combines with J gene TRBJ1-2; 7 bases fit TRBD1. CDR1 is SGHVS and CDR2 is FQNEAQ in the germline V gene. This CDR3 is built from 19 residues. V lost 0 bases to trimming and J lost 1 base; unmatched junction nucleotides: 14.

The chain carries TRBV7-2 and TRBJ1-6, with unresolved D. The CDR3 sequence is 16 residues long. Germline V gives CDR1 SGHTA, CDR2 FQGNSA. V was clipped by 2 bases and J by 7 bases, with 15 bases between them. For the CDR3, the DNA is TGTGCCAGCAGCTTATTAGGTGTCAGGTCGAATTCACCCCTCCACTTT. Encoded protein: CASSLLGVRSNSPLHF.

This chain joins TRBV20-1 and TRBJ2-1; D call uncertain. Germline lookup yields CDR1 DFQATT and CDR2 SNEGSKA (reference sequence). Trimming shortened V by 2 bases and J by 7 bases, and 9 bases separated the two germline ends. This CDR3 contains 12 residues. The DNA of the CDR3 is TGCAGTGCTAGATTTATCGGGAATGAGCAGTTCTTC. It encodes CSARFIGNEQFF.

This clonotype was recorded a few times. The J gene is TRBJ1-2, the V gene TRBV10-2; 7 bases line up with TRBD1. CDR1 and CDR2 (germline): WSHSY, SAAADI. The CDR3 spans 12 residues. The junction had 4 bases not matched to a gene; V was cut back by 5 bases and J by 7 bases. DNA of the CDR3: TGCGCCAGCAGTAAGGGGGCTAGTGGCTACACCTTC. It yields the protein CASSKGASGYTF.